This T cell receptor beta chain was obtained from a study of T cells after yellow fever vaccination (dated by TCRdb to the late 2010s). With respect to the entire study: Libraries from fractions with low cell numbers were prepared with the SMART-Seq v4 Ultra Low Input RNA kit. Blood was collected at multiple timepoints before and after primary and secondary immunization, and bulk PBMC replicates and cell subsets were isolated. Bulk TCR alpha and beta repertoires were sequenced longitudinally to track T-cell clones before and after primary and booster YFV17D yellow fever vaccination. Two healthy male donors made up the cohort, one aged 18 to 29 years and the other aged 30 to 39 years.

Taken from cysteine to phenylalanine, the CDR3 has 16 residues. The entry retains the CDR3 DNA only, 48 bases that are in frame from base 1. CDR1 and CDR2 are read off the germline V gene as LGHNT and FRNRAP. V has 1 base trimmed and J has 3 bases trimmed; junction bases matching no gene number 4. Paper-wide results and their limitations: A small fraction of clonotypes showed up in both the CD4 and CD8 compartments, probably as a result of convergent recombination. Because the study included only two donors, the extent to which the findings can be generalized is limited. FACS-sorted repertoires could contain abundant contaminating clonotypes from the bulk population, so computational filtering was required. After the booster, most clones that had expanded after primary vaccination were detected again (around 97% of CD4 and around nine tenths of CD8), suggesting broad maintenance of memory. The secondary T-cell response was weaker than the primary response but faster, peaking on day 5 instead of day 15.

TCR cDNA was synthesized by 5'RACE template switching, through which a universal primer site and unique molecular identifiers were introduced. cDNA synthesis was primed from both the TCR alpha and TCR beta constant segments. Library amplification involved two PCR steps, and the second step added sample barcodes and sequencing adapters. Sequencing of libraries was done on Illumina HiSeq 2500 (2x100 bp) or NovaSeq (2x150 bp). From the authors' description of their analysis: Reads were demultiplexed and collapsed into UMI consensus sequences with MIGEC, and V(D)J alignment was performed with MiXCR. Clonotypes responding to the vaccine were identified with edgeR on replicate PBMC samples, with the criteria of FDR below 0.01 and a log2 fold change above 5 up to day 15. Each bulk clonotype received a CD4 or CD8 identity based on whether the sequenced CD4 or CD8 repertoire contained that clonotype at higher abundance. TCRdb reanalyzed the raw reads on its own, using fastp at Q25 for trimming and MiXCR for clone calling, and kept in-frame beta chains. Rows with one shared CDR3 protein collapse into an entry with the most common genes and DNA. The V and J calls shown here were made by TCRdb, not taken from the authors' results. The sample table contains about 68,000 distinct CDR3 sequences; only one count was recorded for around 7% of them. The ten largest clones capture roughly 35% of the sample.

The treatment or condition label here, explained by the study, means: live attenuated yellow fever vaccine strain. PBMCs were isolated from peripheral blood using a standard Ficoll-Paque protocol. CD4 and CD8 T-cell fractions were isolated with Dynabeads CD4 and CD8 positive selection kits. TriZol was used to extract RNA from bulk PBMCs, CD4 and CD8 fractions, and dextramer-positive and dextramer-negative fractions. Many counts were recorded for this clonotype. No cognate antigen has been identified for it. Base qualities are not provided; no much larger clone lies one nucleotide away. The sequences come from CD8+ T cells sorted from PBMCs, collected about 41 days after the first yellow fever vaccination. Rearrangement joined TRBV12-5 to TRBJ2-1; the central 9 bases match TRBD1. The source is a man aged 18 to 29 who received the YFV17D yellow fever vaccine. In nucleotides, the sequence is TGTGCTAGTGGTTTGGGGACAGGGGAGGGCTACAATGAGCAGTTCTTC. The resulting protein is CASGLGTGEGYNEQFF.